This T cell receptor (beta chain) originates from a study of neoadjuvant anti-PD-1 for oral cavity cancer (dated by TCRdb to the early 2020s). Study-wide context: Patients mostly received three to four biweekly doses of nivolumab at 3 mg/kg before curative-intent surgical resection. There were about a dozen patients in the parent correlative cohort, and the response rate was 33%. Patients without progression received a fourth nivolumab dose around day 43 and underwent definitive surgical resection on days 50-56. Under RECIST 1.1, patients with complete response, partial response or stable disease were classed as responders, and patients with progression were classed as non-responders.

Details on this clone: No cognate antigen has been identified for it. No base-level quality is on record; no much larger clone is a single base apart.

The paper as a whole reports these results and caveats: After neoadjuvant nivolumab, T cell clonality (Gini index) in PBMCs was significantly higher in non-responders than in responders. Higher pretreatment blood TCRbeta clonality and lower post-treatment tumor TCRbeta clonality were correlated with higher pretreatment blood Treg/Th17 ratios. Only a few patients per response group were included in the TCR analyses, and the authors called for validation in larger cohorts.

The CDR3, from cysteine to phenylalanine, totals 13 residues. Of all the DNA, just the CDR3 is kept, 39 bases in frame from base 1. The germline V gene yields SGHRS for CDR1 and YFSETQ for CDR2. At the junction V is shortened by 0 bases and J by 2 bases, with 3 bases in between. The time point label here, explained by the study, means: after neoadjuvant nivolumab, at surgical resection. The patients had newly diagnosed stage II-IVA oral cavity squamous cell carcinoma and had not received any prior systemic or radiation treatment. The cohort was composed of patients with HPV-negative, locally advanced oral cavity squamous cell carcinoma. Peripheral blood mononuclear cells were analyzed directly, without maintenance or expansion in culture. The samples were obtained from a longitudinal correlative study of a single-arm phase II trial testing neoadjuvant nivolumab in oral cavity squamous cell carcinoma. Subject-matched pre- and post-treatment PBMCs and tumors from three responders and three non-responders were subjected to genomic DNA-based TCRbeta sequencing. Peripheral blood mononuclear cells were collected before nivolumab treatment and were collected again after treatment, at the time of surgery. The Maxwell RSC DNA from Cells kit was used to isolate genomic DNA from PBMCs.

For deep sequencing, each PBMC sample was run in six replicates, with libraries mostly built from 400 to 550 ng of input genomic DNA. Following the manufacturer's instructions, the team built TCRbeta libraries using the immunoSEQ hsTCRbeta kit. The completed libraries were mixed into a single pool at 3 nM, then sequenced with an Illumina NovaSeq 6000 S4 flow cell. The authors processed their data as follows. The immunoSEQ Analyzer handled quality control and preprocessing of the raw data. The analysis was restricted to productive rearrangements, with each unique CDR3 amino acid sequence defining a clonotype. Using the R package tcR, the researchers computed the Gini-Simpson index as their estimate of repertoire clonality. Gini indices were compared with Student's t test, and associations with tumor size change were assessed by Pearson correlation. In TCRdb, the immuneACCESS table is reduced to in-frame sequences with V and J assigned. These tables do not hold every clone; where another copy was compared, an unresolved V gene accounts for under half, and the others remain unexplained. The D gene and trimming were derived from the DNA, and the V and J assignments and clone size from that table. The sample profile shows about 8,000 clones; 70% of them were found once. The biggest ten clones account for 2.5% to 3% of the sample.

The chain couples TRBV5-1 to TRBJ1-3, with no confident D gene call. This TCR came from a person between 40 and 79 years old with oral cavity squamous cell carcinoma. The specimen comprised PBMCs, sampled after nivolumab (anti-PD-1) treatment. The CDR3 region reads CASSLETGNTIYF. The nucleotides are TGCGCCAGCAGCTTGGAGACTGGAAACACCATATATTTT.